The next 19 T cell receptor beta chains were all read from a single sample in a study of response to subunit inactivated influenza vaccine. TCRdb re-analysed the RT-PCR reads in MiXCR, keeping a single row per CDR3 protein. The sample holds 500,000 or so distinct CDR3 sequences, about 15% seen once. Specimen: CD4+ T cells sorted from PBMCs, collected about 23 months after vaccination. The source of these receptors is a man between 50 and 75 years old who received an inactivated influenza vaccine.

The chain carries TRBV20-1 and TRBJ2-1; 13 nucleotides line up with TRBD2. V shed 6 bases, J shed 7 bases, and the junction held 6 bases outside the gene matches. The CDR3 has 14 amino acids. Looked up from germline, CDR1 is DFQATT and CDR2 is SNEGSKA (reference sequence). CDR3 bases: TGCAGTGCAACTAGCGGGAGGGGGGGAAATGAGCAGTTCTTC. Protein: CSATSGRGGNEQFF.

This chain links TRBV29-1 with TRBJ1-4; TRBD1 agrees at 10 bases. V was clipped by 7 bases and J by 8 bases; unmatched bases: 16. This CDR3 has 16 amino acids. Germline V gene sequence: CDR1 SQVTM, CDR2 ANQGSEA. As DNA, the CDR3 is TGCAGCGCCTCATGGGGGTCCGACAGGGGGCCGGAAAAACTGTTTTTT. Its translation: CSASWGSDRGPEKLFF.

This clonotype has a handful of counts. The V and J genes are TRBV7-4 and TRBJ2-1; 9 bases agree with TRBD2. CDR1 and CDR2 from the germline V gene are SGHVT and SQSDAQ. V shed 7 bases and J 4 bases; nucleotides not matched to a gene: 8. There are 15 residues in the CDR3. The CDR3 bases are TGTGCCAGCAACGTAGCGGGGGACCAGTACAATGAGCAGTTCTTC. Protein sequence: CASNVAGDQYNEQFF.

The chain couples TRBV7-8 to TRBJ2-2; perhaps TRBD2 as D (6 bases). Germline-derived CDR1 and CDR2 are SGHVS and FQNEAQ. The CDR3 consists of 17 residues. Trimming left V 0 bases short and J 5 bases short, with 16 bases between. CDR3: CASSLASGGVRTGELFF. The CDR3 region has the DNA TGTGCCAGCAGCTTAGCATCCGGAGGGGTCCGTACCGGGGAGCTGTTTTTT.

A few counts support this clonotype. The chain combines TRBV20-1 with TRBJ2-3, with D maybe TRBD2 (5 bases). From germline, CDR1 is DFQATT and CDR2 SNEGSKA (reference sequence). V was clipped by 0 bases and J by 1 base, with 14 bases between them. This CDR3 is built from 16 residues. The CDR3 is CSARDRRRFRTDTQYF. Written as DNA, the CDR3 is TGCAGTGCTAGAGATCGGAGGAGATTCCGCACAGATACGCAGTATTTT.

This clonotype has only a few counts. The chain carries TRBV9 and TRBJ2-2, with D possibly called TRBD1 or TRBD2 (6 bases each). CDR1 SGDLS and CDR2 YYNGEE come from the germline V gene. The CDR3 totals 16 residues. V was trimmed by 0 bases and J by 5 bases, leaving 14 bases between them. CDR3 in DNA: TGTGCCAGCAGCGTAGGATGGGGGGCGCATACCGGGGAGCTGTTTTTT. Translated: CASSVGWGAHTGELFF.

This clonotype was observed at least ten times. This chain joins TRBV5-1 and TRBJ2-1; the match to TRBD2 covers 8 bases. V lost 4 bases and J lost 2; bases outside the gene matches: 5. The CDR3 runs to 15 residues. Looked up from germline, CDR1 is SGHRS and CDR2 is YFSETQ. CDR3 protein: CASSRIAGTYNEQFF. CDR3 in DNA: TGCGCCAGCAGCCGGATAGCGGGGACCTACAATGAGCAGTTCTTC. The variable domain in full, with the rest retrieved from reference TRBV5-1 and TRBJ2-1, is KAGVTQTPRYLIKTRGQQVTLSCSPISGHRSVSWYQQTPGQGLQFLFEYFSETQRNKGNFPGRFSGRQFSNSRSEMNVSTLELGDSALYLCASSRIAGTYNEQFFGPGTRLTVL.

This clonotype was observed a few times. V is TRBV28 and J is TRBJ1-6; tentative D call: TRBD1 (5 bases). Trimming took off 3 bases at V and 7 bases at J, with 13 bases between the two ends. Germline V gene data show CDR1 as MDHEN and CDR2 as SYDVKM. This CDR3 has 15 residues. DNA of the CDR3: TGTGCCAGCAGTTTCGTCAAGGGACCCAATTCACCCCTCCACTTT. It translates to CASSFVKGPNSPLHF.

This clonotype has just a few counts. The V call is TRBV10-3, the J call TRBJ2-5; 8 bases are shared with TRBD1. The CDR3 is 14 amino acids. The trim removed 5 bases at V and 4 bases at J, leaving 6 bases unmatched. CDR1 and CDR2 (germline): ENHRY, SYGVKD. The CDR3, as DNA: TGTGCCATCAGTCGGGCAGGGGGCGGAGAGACCCAGTACTTC. Protein: CAISRAGGGETQYF.

The chain carries TRBV20-1 and TRBJ2-2; a weak D match, TRBD2 (5 bases). CDR1 is DFQATT and CDR2 is SNEGSKA in the germline V gene (reference sequence). The CDR3 is made up of 17 amino acids. Trimming took 0 bases from V and 7 from J, leaving 21 bases between them. This chain's CDR3 is CSARDRPLAGTDGELFF. CDR3 DNA sequence: TGCAGTGCTAGAGATCGGCCCCTAGCAGGAACCGACGGGGAGCTGTTTTTT.

This clonotype has more than one count but fewer than ten. This chain uses TRBV20-1 with TRBJ2-3; D is ambiguous. The CDR3 is made up of 14 amino acids. V lost 5 bases and J 6 bases, leaving 18 bases between the germline ends. Looked up from germline, CDR1 is DFQATT and CDR2 is SNEGSKA (reference sequence). DNA for the CDR3: TGCAGTGCTGGGGATACACTAACCTTCGATACGCAGTATTTT. Amino acids: CSAGDTLTFDTQYF.

This chain joins TRBV4-2 and TRBJ1-5; TRBD1 matches at 7 bases. This CDR3 has 16 residues. The germline V gene has CDR1 LGHNA and CDR2 YNFKEQ. Germline trimming cut 1 base from V and 6 bases from J; bases unmatched to any gene: 9. The DNA for the CDR3 is TGTGCCAGCAGCCAAGGTGGGGAGGGGGCAAGTCAGCCCCAGCATTTT. Translated: CASSQGGEGASQPQHF.

The chain combines TRBV7-9 with TRBJ2-3; 7 positions match TRBD2. Trimming at V came to 5 bases and at J to 5 bases, leaving 13 bases not matched to a gene. Germline V lookup: CDR1 SEHNR, CDR2 FQNEAQ (reference sequence). CDR3 length: 16 residues. CDR3 bases: TGTGCCAGCAGCCCCCGGTTCGGGGAGCGGGAAGATACGCAGTATTTT. This encodes CASSPRFGEREDTQYF.

This chain connects TRBV20-1 to TRBJ2-7, with D perhaps TRBD2 (5 bases). The V end lost 5 bases, the J end lost 4 bases, and 9 bases lay between the germline ends. In germline, CDR1 is DFQATT, CDR2 SNEGSKA (reference sequence). CDR3 length: 11 amino acids. The CDR3 region has the DNA TGCAGTGCTGCTGAGGGTTACGAGCAGTACTTC. Its protein product is CSAAEGYEQYF.

This clonotype was counted at least ten times. CDR3 residues: CASSQVRSSGYNEQFF. In DNA, the CDR3 is TGTGCCAGCAGCCAAGTGCGGTCTAGCGGGTACAATGAGCAGTTCTTC. This sequence joins TRBV14 and TRBJ2-1; 8 bases agree with TRBD2. From germline, CDR1 is SGHDN and CDR2 FVKESK. The V gene end was trimmed by 1 base and the J gene end by 4 bases; junction bases not matched to a gene: 6. CDR3 length: 16 amino acids.

This clonotype was detected ten times or more. The rearrangement joins TRBV20-1 to TRBJ2-1; 7 bases map to TRBD2. Germline loops: CDR1 DFQATT, CDR2 SNEGSKA (reference sequence). The CDR3 covers 14 residues. With V trimmed by 1 base and J by 2 bases, 2 bases remained unmatched. The chain's CDR3 is CSARAGTTYNEQFF. As DNA, the CDR3 is TGCAGTGCTAGAGCCGGGACTACCTACAATGAGCAGTTCTTC.

This chain uses TRBV2 with TRBJ1-6, with 8 bases fitting TRBD1. The trim removed 6 bases at V and 7 bases at J, leaving 5 bases unmatched. There are 14 residues in the CDR3. Germline V gives CDR1 SNHLY, CDR2 FYNNEI. The DNA for the CDR3 is TGTGCCAGCAGGGCGACAGGGGACAATTCACCCCTCCACTTT. This codes for CASRATGDNSPLHF. Complete variable domain (other parts from reference TRBV2 and TRBJ1-6): EPEVTQTPSHQVTQMGQEVILRCVPISNHLYFYWYRQILGQKVEFLVSFYNNEISEKSEIFDDQFSVERPDGSNFTLKIRSTKLEDSAMYFCASRATGDNSPLHFGNGTRLTVT.

This rearrangement joins TRBV5-1 to TRBJ1-4; 8 nucleotides line up with TRBD1. The CDR3 runs to 15 residues. The V segment lost 4 bases and the J segment 5 bases; nucleotides outside the gene matches: 7. From germline, CDR1 is SGHRS and CDR2 YFSETQ. CDR3: CASSKGDRINEKLFF. In nucleotides, the CDR3 is TGCGCCAGCAGCAAGGGGGACAGGATCAATGAAAAACTGTTTTTT. The full variable domain, completed using reference TRBV5-1 and TRBJ1-4, is KAGVTQTPRYLIKTRGQQVTLSCSPISGHRSVSWYQQTPGQGLQFLFEYFSETQRNKGNFPGRFSGRQFSNSRSEMNVSTLELGDSALYLCASSKGDRINEKLFFGSGTQLSVL.

This clonotype was seen ten or more times. The gene calls are TRBV20-1 and TRBJ2-2; D not certain. Germline V gene lookup returns CDR1 DFQATT and CDR2 SNEGSKA (reference sequence). Between the trimmed V and J ends, which lost 3 bases and 0 bases, there was a span of 5 bases. The CDR3 loop spans 13 amino acids. CDR3 bases: TGCAGTGCTAGTTATGCGAACACCGGGGAGCTGTTTTTT. It encodes CSASYANTGELFF.